Reported below is one T cell receptor beta chain. No antigen is known for it. This sample stems from a study of shared clonotypes between healthy human individuals. General observations from the study: Lower generation probabilities were found for non-shared clonotypes than for those shared by all four donors. Naive subsets tended to show greater estimated richness than memory subsets. Measured sharing among donors was expected to vary with sequencing depth.

Researchers divided each subset's genomic DNA evenly across several immunoSEQ plates. Generated by immunoSEQ multiplex PCR, the TCRdb table keeps only in-frame clones and is missing some. The table shows under 2,000,000 clones, with over 85% occurring only once. The CDR3 covers 15 residues. The V segment lost 6 bases and the J segment 8 bases; nucleotides outside the gene matches: 14. CDR1 and CDR2 (germline): MNHNS, SASEGT. CD45RO negativity and positive selection for CCR7 defined naive CD8 cells, a population that excluded terminally differentiated effector memory CD45RA+ cells. The source material was naive CD8+ T cells sorted from blood. This receptor was obtained from a man aged 18 to 29 in good health. The chain has TRBV6-1 and TRBJ1-2, with TRBD1 matching 8 bases. The CDR3 bases are TGTGCCAGCAGGGGGTTCGCCTCGACAGGGGACGGCTACACCTTC. Translation: CASRGFASTGDGYTF.